Presented here are 13 T cell receptor beta chains from one specimen sequenced in a study of metastatic and nonmetastatic thyroid tumors. TCRdb reanalyzed the PCR reads with MiXCR. The sample yields over 6,000 clones, 27% seen once. Patients were all untreated before their thyroid surgery. Material for sequencing was adjacent normal tissue. These receptors all come from a female donor with papillary thyroid cancer or a benign thyroid nodule (not recorded which). Some clones in this sample may be carry-over from other donors' samples.

This clone was picked up a small number of times. V usage is TRBV6-1 and J usage is TRBJ1-1; D is perhaps TRBD1 (6 bases). Trimming removed 5 bases from V and 1 base from J, with 8 bases in between. Germline loops: CDR1 MNHNS, CDR2 SASEGT. This CDR3 contains 13 residues. The CDR3 region has the DNA TGTGCCAGCAGTTCACAGGGGAACACTGAAGCTTTCTTT. This gives the protein CASSSQGNTEAFF.

By proportion, this clone is medium-sized (0.01 to 0.1%). Other DNA sequences in this specimen translate into the identical CDR3. This sequence joins TRBV15 and TRBJ2-2; D gene ambiguous. Germline assignment: CDR1 LNHNV and CDR2 YYDKDF (reference sequence). Trimming shortened V by 5 bases and J by 4 bases, and 11 bases separated the two germline ends. This CDR3 comprises 14 residues. The CDR3, as DNA: TGTGCCACCAGCGGAGCTAGAGGCACCGGGGAGCTGTTTTTT. Its protein product is CATSGARGTGELFF.

In the case of this clone: Germline is not matched at one junction end, which may reflect a read error. The genes are TRBV3-1 and TRBJ1-2; 9 bases align to TRBD1. The CDR3 consists of 15 residues. Looked up from germline, CDR1 is LGHDT and CDR2 is YNNKEL (reference sequence). The CDR3 sequence is CASSQKNRGHGGYTF. The CDR3 DNA is TGTGCCAGTAGCCAGAAAAACAGGGGGCACGGCGGCTACACCTTC.

V gene TRBV10-3 combines with J gene TRBJ2-1; D unclear. Trimming shortened V by 0 bases and J by 10 bases, and 7 bases separated the two germline ends. The CDR3 extends over 12 amino acids. CDR1 ENHRY and CDR2 SYGVKD come from the germline V gene. The CDR3 bases are TGTGCCATCAGTGAGTCAGGCCAGGAGCAGTTCTTC. Protein: CAISESGQEQFF.

The CDR3 reads CASSLAPGPNQPQHF. The CDR3 region has the DNA TGTGCCAGCAGCTTAGCGCCTGGACCTAATCAGCCCCAGCATTTT. The J gene is TRBJ1-5, the V gene TRBV7-8; D is undetermined. Germline assignment: CDR1 SGHVS and CDR2 FQNEAQ. Deletions cut 0 bases from V and 4 bases from J, with 10 bases between. The CDR3 is 15 residues long.

The chain combines TRBV20-1 with TRBJ2-3, with 9 bases fitting TRBD1. Trimming took 3 bases from V and 7 from J; bases not matched to a gene: 14. There are 16 residues in the CDR3. Germline V CDR1 and CDR2: DFQATT, SNEGSKA (reference sequence). The CDR3 DNA is TGCAGTGCTAGCCCCAATCCGGGACAGGGCCGCTATACGCAGTATTTT. Residues: CSASPNPGQGRYTQYF.

Only a few counts were recorded for this clone. As DNA, the CDR3 is TGTGCCAGCAGCTTGGGGTCCCACGGGGCAGGGGGTCCCGGGGGTGAGCAGTACTTC. Translation: CASSLGSHGAGGPGGEQYF. The chain recombines TRBV11-1 with TRBJ2-7, with D maybe TRBD1 (7 bases). CDR1 SGHAT and CDR2 FQDESV come from the germline V gene (reference sequence). Between the trimmed V and J ends, which lost 3 bases and 7 bases, there was a span of 31 bases. The CDR3 sequence is 19 residues long.

This clone is judged medium-sized. V and J are TRBV19 and TRBJ2-5; 7 bases fit TRBD1. Germline loops: CDR1 LNHDA, CDR2 SQIVND (reference sequence). Germline trimming cut 6 bases from V and 4 bases from J; bases unmatched to any gene: 11. CDR3 length equals 15 residues. CDR3 amino acids: CASRPRQGRGETQYF. The DNA for the CDR3 is TGTGCCAGTAGACCCCGACAGGGTAGGGGAGAGACCCAGTACTTC.

This clone was found a few times. This sequence joins TRBV27 and TRBJ2-7; 13 bases are shared with TRBD2. Per the germline V gene, CDR1 is MNHEY and CDR2 is SMNVEV (reference sequence). The junction had 7 bases not matched to a gene; V was cut back by 0 bases and J by 8 bases. The CDR3 loop spans 16 amino acids. CDR3 residues: CASSLSGTSGALKQYF. Written as DNA, the CDR3 is TGTGCCAGCAGTTTATCGGGGACTAGCGGGGCACTTAAGCAGTACTTC.

This clone occurred a few times. This chain links TRBV18 with TRBJ1-2; D uncertain. Germline V gene sequence: CDR1 KGHSH, CDR2 LQKENI. The CDR3 is 14 residues long. The V gene lost 3 bases and the J gene lost 8 bases, with 16 bases spanning the gap. The CDR3 nucleotides read TGTGCCAGCTCACCGCAAAGACCATCGGGAGGCTACACCTTC. It yields the protein CASSPQRPSGGYTF.

The rearrangement joins TRBV20-1 to TRBJ2-3; D is unresolved. In germline, CDR1 is DFQATT, CDR2 SNEGSKA (reference sequence). The V end was cut by 7 bases, the J end by 4 bases, with 12 bases between. The CDR3 extends over 12 amino acids. The CDR3 coding sequence is TGCAGTGTCCCGCCTAGATCAGATACGCAGTATTTT. Protein product: CSVPPRSDTQYF.

This clone was found a few times. The J gene is TRBJ2-5, the V gene TRBV2, with TRBD1 as a possible D gene (6 bases). The germline V and J ends were trimmed by 9 bases and 11 bases, with 22 bases remaining between them. There are 13 residues in the CDR3. Germline assignment: CDR1 SNHLY and CDR2 FYNNEI. In DNA form, the CDR3 reads TGTGCCAGAAACGAAGAACAGGGTGTGACACAGTACTTC. This codes for CARNEEQGVTQYF.

Details on this clone: The junction and the germline gene differ at one end; a read error may be behind it. CDR3 sequence reads: CANSLIPTVEAFF. In DNA, the CDR3 is TGTGCCAACAGCTTAATACCTACGGTTGAAGCTTTCTTT. The chain couples TRBV7-9 to TRBJ1-1; D uncertain. The CDR3 runs to 13 residues. The germline gives CDR1 SEHNR, CDR2 FQNEAQ (reference sequence).